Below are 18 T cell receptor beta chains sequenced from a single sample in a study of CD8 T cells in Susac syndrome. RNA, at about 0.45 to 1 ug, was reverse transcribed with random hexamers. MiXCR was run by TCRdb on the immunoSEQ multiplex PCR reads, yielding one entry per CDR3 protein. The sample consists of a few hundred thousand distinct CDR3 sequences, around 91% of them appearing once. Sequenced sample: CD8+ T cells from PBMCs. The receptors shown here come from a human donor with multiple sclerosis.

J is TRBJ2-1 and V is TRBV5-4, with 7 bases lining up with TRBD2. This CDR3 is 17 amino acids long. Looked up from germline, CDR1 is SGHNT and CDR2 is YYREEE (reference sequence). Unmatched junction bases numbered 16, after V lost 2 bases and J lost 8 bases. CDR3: CASSFAAGVNLVDEQFF. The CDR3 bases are TGTGCCAGCAGCTTCGCGGCGGGAGTAAATCTGGTCGATGAGCAGTTCTTC. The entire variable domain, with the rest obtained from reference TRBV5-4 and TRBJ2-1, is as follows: ETGVTQSPTHLIKTRGQQVTLRCSSQSGHNTVSWYQQALGQGPQFIFQYYREEENGRGNFPPRFSGLQFPNYSSELNVNALELDDSALYLCASSFAAGVNLVDEQFFGPGTRLTVL.

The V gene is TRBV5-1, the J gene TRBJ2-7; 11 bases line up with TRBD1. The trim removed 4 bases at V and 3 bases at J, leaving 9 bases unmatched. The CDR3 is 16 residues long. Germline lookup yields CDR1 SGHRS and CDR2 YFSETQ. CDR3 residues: CASSTTGQGVLYEQYF. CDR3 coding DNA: TGCGCCAGCAGCACGACGGGACAGGGGGTCCTCTACGAGCAGTACTTC.

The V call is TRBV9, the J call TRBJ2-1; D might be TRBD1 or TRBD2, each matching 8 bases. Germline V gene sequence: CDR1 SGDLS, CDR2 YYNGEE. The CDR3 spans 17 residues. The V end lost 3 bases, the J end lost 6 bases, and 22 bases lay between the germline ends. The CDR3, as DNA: TGTGCCAGCAGCGCCCAGGGGGCACTAGCGGTGGGCAATGAGCAGTTCTTC. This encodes CASSAQGALAVGNEQFF.

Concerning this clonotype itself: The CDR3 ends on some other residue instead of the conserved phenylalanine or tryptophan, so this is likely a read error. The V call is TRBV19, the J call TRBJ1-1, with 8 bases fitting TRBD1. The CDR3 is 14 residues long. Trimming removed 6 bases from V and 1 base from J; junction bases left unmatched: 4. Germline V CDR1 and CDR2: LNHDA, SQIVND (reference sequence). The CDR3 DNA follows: TGTGCCAGTAGGAGGACAGGGACGAACACTGAAGCTTTCCTT. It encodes CASRRTGTNTEAFL.

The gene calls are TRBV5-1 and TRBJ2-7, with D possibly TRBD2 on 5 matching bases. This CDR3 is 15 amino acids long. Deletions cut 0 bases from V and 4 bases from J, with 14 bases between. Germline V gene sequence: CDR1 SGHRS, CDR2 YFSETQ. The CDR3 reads CASSLASGVFYEQYF. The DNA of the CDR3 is TGCGCCAGCAGCTTGGCTTCCGGGGTTTTTTACGAGCAGTACTTC. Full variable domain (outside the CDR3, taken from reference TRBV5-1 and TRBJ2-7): KAGVTQTPRYLIKTRGQQVTLSCSPISGHRSVSWYQQTPGQGLQFLFEYFSETQRNKGNFPGRFSGRQFSNSRSEMNVSTLELGDSALYLCASSLASGVFYEQYFGPGTRLTVT.

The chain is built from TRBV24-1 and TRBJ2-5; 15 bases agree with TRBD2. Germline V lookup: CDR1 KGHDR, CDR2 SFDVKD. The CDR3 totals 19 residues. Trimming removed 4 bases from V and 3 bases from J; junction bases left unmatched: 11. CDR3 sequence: CATSDTGLAGGPDEETQYF. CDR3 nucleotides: TGTGCCACCAGTGACACTGGACTAGCGGGAGGGCCTGATGAAGAGACCCAGTACTTC.

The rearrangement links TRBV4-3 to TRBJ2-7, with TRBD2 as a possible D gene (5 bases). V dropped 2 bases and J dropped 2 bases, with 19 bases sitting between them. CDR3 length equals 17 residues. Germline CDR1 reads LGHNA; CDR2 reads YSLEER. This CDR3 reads CASSQNWENRTPYEQYF. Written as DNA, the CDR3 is TGCGCCAGCAGCCAAAATTGGGAGAATAGGACGCCCTACGAGCAGTACTTC.

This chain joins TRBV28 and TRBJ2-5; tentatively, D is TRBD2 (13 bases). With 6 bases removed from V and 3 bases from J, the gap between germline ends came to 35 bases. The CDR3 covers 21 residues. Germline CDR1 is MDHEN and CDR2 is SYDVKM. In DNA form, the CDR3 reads TGTGCCAGCAGCCCGACGCCGGGACAGGGGGCCGGGACTAGCGGGAAAGAGACCCAGTACTTC. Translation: CASSPTPGQGAGTSGKETQYF.

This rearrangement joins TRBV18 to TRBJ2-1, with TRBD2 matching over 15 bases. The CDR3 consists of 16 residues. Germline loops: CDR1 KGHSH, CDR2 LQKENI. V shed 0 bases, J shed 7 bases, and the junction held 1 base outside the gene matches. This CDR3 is CASSPPGLAGGNEQFF. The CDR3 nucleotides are TGTGCCAGCTCACCACCGGGACTAGCGGGAGGAAATGAGCAGTTCTTC. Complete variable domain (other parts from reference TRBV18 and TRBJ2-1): NAGVMQNPRHLVRRRGQEARLRCSPMKGHSHVYWYRQLPEEGLKFMVYLQKENIIDESGMPKERFSAEFPKEGPSILRIQQVVRGDSAAYFCASSPPGLAGGNEQFFGPGTRLTVL.

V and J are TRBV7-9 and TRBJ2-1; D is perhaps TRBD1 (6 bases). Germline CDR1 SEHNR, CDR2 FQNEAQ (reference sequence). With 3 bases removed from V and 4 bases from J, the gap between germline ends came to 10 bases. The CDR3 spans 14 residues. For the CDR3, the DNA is TGTGCCAGCAGCTTCCGGACAGATTACAATGAGCAGTTCTTC. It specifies CASSFRTDYNEQFF.

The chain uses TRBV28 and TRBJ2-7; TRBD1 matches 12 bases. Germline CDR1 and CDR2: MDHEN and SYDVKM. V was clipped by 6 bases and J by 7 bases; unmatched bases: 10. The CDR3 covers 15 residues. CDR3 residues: CASRERDRGPGEQYF. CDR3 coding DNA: TGTGCCAGCAGAGAGCGGGACAGGGGGCCGGGTGAGCAGTACTTC.

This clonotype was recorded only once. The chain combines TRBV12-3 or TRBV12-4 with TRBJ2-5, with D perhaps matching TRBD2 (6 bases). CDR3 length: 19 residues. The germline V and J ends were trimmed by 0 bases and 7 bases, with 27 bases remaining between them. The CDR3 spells CASSLAPPTWVADGGTQYF. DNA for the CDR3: TGTGCCAGCAGTTTAGCCCCCCCCACGTGGGTAGCGGATGGGGGGACCCAGTACTTC.

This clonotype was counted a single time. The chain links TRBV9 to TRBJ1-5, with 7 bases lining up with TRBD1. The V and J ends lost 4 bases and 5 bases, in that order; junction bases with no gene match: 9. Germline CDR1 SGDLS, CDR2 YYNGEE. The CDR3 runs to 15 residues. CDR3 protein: CASSPWDSSDQPQHF. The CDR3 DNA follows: TGTGCCAGCAGCCCCTGGGACAGCTCTGATCAGCCCCAGCATTTT.

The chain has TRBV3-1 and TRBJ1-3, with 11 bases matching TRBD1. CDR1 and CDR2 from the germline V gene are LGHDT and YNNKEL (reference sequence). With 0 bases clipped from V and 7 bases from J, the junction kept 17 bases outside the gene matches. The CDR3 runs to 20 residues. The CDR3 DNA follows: TGTGCCAGCAGCCAAGATCTTTGGACAGGGGGCGACCAACTCGAGAACACCATATATTTT. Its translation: CASSQDLWTGGDQLENTIYF.

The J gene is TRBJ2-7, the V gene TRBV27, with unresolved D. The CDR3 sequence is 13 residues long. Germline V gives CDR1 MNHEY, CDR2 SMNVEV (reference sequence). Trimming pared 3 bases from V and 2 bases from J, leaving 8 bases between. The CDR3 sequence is CASSLTPAYEQYF. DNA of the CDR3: TGTGCCAGCAGTTTGACCCCGGCCTACGAGCAGTACTTC.

CDR3 sequence reads: CASNPQGALTYEQYF. DNA for the CDR3: TGTGCCAGCAACCCCCAGGGGGCGCTTACCTACGAGCAGTACTTC. The J gene is TRBJ2-7, the V gene TRBV27, with 8 nucleotides matching TRBD1. CDR3 length: 15 residues. Trimming removed 7 bases from V and 2 bases from J; junction bases left unmatched: 10. Germline V CDR1 and CDR2: MNHEY, SMNVEV (reference sequence).

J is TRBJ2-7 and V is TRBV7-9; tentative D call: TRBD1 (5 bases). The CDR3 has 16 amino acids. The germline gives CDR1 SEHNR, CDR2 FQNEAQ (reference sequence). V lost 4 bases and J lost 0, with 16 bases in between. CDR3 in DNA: TGTGCCAGCAGCTCCCTCGACAGCATTAGCTCCTACGAGCAGTACTTC. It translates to CASSSLDSISSYEQYF.

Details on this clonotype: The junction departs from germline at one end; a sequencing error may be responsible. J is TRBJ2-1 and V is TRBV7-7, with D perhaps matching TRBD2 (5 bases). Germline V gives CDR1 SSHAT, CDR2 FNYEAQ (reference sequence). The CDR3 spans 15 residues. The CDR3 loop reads CASSSGLSSYNEQFF. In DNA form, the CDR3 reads TGTGCTAGCAGCTCCGGACTGAGCTCCTACAATGAGCAGTTCTTC.